This record concerns one T cell receptor (beta chain) sequence. The CDR3 contains 13 residues. Germline V gene data show CDR1 as MNHNS and CDR2 as SASEGT. The V gene lost 3 bases and the J gene lost 2 bases, with 8 bases spanning the gap. These data come from a study of blood T cell repertoires in COVID-19. Overall study context: COVID-19 samples collected from the United States, Italy and Spain covered acute and convalescent phases. T cells, B-cell-depleted T cells, or PBMCs supplied cDNA or gDNA.

Methods used by the authors: Reference gene primer amplification yielded estimated nucleated cell counts. Generated by immunoSEQ multiplex PCR, the TCRdb table keeps only in-frame clones and is missing some. That table furnishes V, J and clone size, whereas the DNA furnished D and trimming. The repertoire holds roughly 180,000 clones, with just under 85% as singletons. This clonotype was obtained from a man in his forties who had recovered from COVID-19. The gene calls are TRBV6-1 and TRBJ2-7; perhaps TRBD2 as D (5 bases). Sequenced input: peripheral blood. CDR3 sequence (DNA): TGTGCCAGCAGTGAGAGGGAAACCTACGAGCAGTACTTC. This encodes CASSERETYEQYF.